This TCR beta chain was identified in a study of beta chain features in type 1 diabetes. Overall study results and limits: When VDJ junctions were examined, type 1 diabetes patients showed fewer insertions and more deletions. Type 1 diabetes patients showed a moderate but significant shortening of TCRB CDR3s in all four CD4+ subsets. Shorter templates might be favored by PCR, and equally so in patients and in controls. Naive, central memory and regulatory TCRB repertoires appeared more similar among patients than healthy donors.

Of the isolated RNA, all was reverse transcribed, and so the sequenced material was expressed TCRB transcripts. Sequenced by immunoSEQ multiplex PCR; TCRdb stores in-frame clones only, minus some. The sample lists fewer than 350,000 clones; about 15% were seen once. A sort by CD45RO/CCR7/CD25/CD127/CD95/CD27 yielded CD4+ naive, central memory, regulatory and stem cell-like memory cells. Trimming took 6 bases from V and 7 from J, leaving 12 bases between them. This CDR3 spans 13 amino acids. Germline CDR1 and CDR2: MNHEY and SVGAGI. This clone turned up a few times. No antigen is known for it. The gene calls are TRBV6-5 and TRBJ2-2; D remains unclear. This TCR came from a young man with type 1 diabetes. The sample was naive CD4+ T cells from blood. The CDR3 reads CASRRTVNGELFF. The CDR3, as DNA: TGTGCCAGCAGGCGAACAGTTAACGGGGAGCTGTTTTTT.